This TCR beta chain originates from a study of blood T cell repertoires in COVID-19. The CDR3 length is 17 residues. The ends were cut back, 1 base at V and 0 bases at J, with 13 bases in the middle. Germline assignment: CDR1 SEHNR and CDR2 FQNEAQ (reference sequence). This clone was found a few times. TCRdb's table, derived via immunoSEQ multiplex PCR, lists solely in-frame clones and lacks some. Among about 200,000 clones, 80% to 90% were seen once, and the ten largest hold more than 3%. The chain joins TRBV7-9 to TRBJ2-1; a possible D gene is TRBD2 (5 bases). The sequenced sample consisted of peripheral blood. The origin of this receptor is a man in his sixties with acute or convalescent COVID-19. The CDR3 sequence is CASSLGLAPSSYNEQFF. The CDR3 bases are TGTGCCAGCAGCTTAGGCCTAGCCCCAAGCTCCTACAATGAGCAGTTCTTC.